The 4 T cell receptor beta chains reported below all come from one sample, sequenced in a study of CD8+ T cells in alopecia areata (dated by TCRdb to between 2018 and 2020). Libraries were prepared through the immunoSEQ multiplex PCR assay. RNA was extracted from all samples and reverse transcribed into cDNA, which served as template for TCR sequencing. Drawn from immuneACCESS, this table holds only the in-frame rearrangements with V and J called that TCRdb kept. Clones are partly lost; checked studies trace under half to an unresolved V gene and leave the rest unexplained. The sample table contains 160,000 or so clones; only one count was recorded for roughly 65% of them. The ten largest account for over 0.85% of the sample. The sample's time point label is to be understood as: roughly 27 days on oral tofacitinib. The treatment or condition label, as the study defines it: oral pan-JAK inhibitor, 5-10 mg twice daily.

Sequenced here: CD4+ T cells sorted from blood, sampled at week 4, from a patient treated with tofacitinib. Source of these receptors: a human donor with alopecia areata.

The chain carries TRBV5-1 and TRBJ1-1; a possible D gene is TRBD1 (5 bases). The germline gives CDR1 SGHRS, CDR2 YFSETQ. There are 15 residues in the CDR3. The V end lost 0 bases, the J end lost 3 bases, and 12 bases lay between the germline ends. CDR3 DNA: TGCGCCAGCAGCTTGGAGGGGCCTCTATACACTGAAGCTTTCTTT. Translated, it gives CASSLEGPLYTEAFF.

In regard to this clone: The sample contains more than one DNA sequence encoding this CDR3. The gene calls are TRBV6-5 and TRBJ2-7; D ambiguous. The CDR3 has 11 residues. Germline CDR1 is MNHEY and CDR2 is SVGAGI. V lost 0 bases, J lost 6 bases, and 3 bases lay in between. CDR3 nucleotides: TGTGCCAGCAGTTACTCGGGCGAGCAGTACTTC. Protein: CASSYSGEQYF.

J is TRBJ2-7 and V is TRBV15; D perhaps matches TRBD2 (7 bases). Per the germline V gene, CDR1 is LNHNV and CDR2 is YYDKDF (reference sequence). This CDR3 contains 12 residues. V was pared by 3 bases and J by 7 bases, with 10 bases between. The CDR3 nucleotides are TGTGCCACCAGCAGGGGAGGGGGAGAGCAGTACTTC. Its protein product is CATSRGGGEQYF.

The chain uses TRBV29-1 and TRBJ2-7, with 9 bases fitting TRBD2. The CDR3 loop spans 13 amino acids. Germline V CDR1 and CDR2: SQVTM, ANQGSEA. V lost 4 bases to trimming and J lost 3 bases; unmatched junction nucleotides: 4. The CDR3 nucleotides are TGCAGCGTTGTCCCTAGCGGGGTCTACGAGCAGTACTTC. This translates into CSVVPSGVYEQYF.